This TCR beta chain was identified in a study of cytomegalovirus exposure and HLA in healthy donors. At the level of the study: The study placed about 81% of its 398 genotyped donors in the Caucasian-associated ancestry cluster. Study outcomes and limitations: Among CMV-associated TCR beta chains, most appeared HLA-restricted in a later analysis. Prior analysis indicated that the majority of TCR beta V segments exhibited productivity approximately 87% or approximately 30% of the time.

The PCR employed 60 Vbeta primers together with 13 Jbeta primers. Method: immunoSEQ multiplex PCR; TCRdb's copy keeps in-frame clones and lacks some. Here the sample spans about 150,000 clones, 82% being singletons. Worth noting for this clone: Its antigen is unknown.

CDR1 is LGHNA and CDR2 is YSLEER in the germline V gene. Trimming pared 0 bases from V and 3 bases from J, leaving 14 bases between. The CDR3 has 16 amino acids. The source of this sequence is a woman aged 50 to 60 in good health and CMV-seropositive. The V and J genes are TRBV4-3 and TRBJ1-2; possible D gene TRBD1, 6 bases. The sequenced material came from PBMCs. CDR3 nucleotide sequence: TGCGCCAGCAGCCAAGAAACGGGGGGCAGTCACTATGGCTACACCTTC. Amino acid sequence: CASSQETGGSHYGYTF.